What follows is one TCR beta chain and its context. Patients of the Seattle cohort, enrolled during active infection, were followed longitudinally. The data stem from a study of blood T cell repertoires in COVID-19. Across the study: The cDNA or gDNA used as material had been derived from T cells, B-cell-depleted T cells, or PBMCs.

Original analysis: Reference gene primer amplification yielded estimated nucleated cell counts. Data came from immunoSEQ multiplex PCR; TCRdb stores just in-frame clones and leaves some out. That table gives V, J and clone size, and the DNA gave D and trimming. The table shows approximately 110,000 clones, with approximately 85% occurring only once. CDR1 is LNHDA and CDR2 is SQIVND in the germline V gene (reference sequence). V was pared by 6 bases and J by 6 bases, with 2 bases of the junction left unmatched. The CDR3 is 12 amino acids. The J gene is TRBJ2-4, the V gene TRBV19; TRBD1 agrees at 7 bases. The sample taken for sequencing was peripheral blood. This clonotype originated in a woman of 80 years or more with COVID-19, enrolled during active disease. CDR3 DNA: TGTGCCAGTAGGGACAGGCTAAACATTCAGTACTTC. This sequence encodes CASRDRLNIQYF.